These T cell receptor beta chains were read from a single sample in a study of blood T cells in healthy people across ages. TCRdb itself ran the 5' RACE reads through MiXCR, one entry per CDR3 protein. The data show 1.4 million or so distinct CDR3 sequences, around 40% seen once. Specimen: blood. The receptor set was obtained from a young woman in good health. The CDR3 runs from the conserved cysteine through the conserved F or W. The D gene is left open where the match is weak. A clone size is listed for some rows: how often the clone was seen (once, few, many), or a class if it is expanded.

>TRBV7-9|.|.|TRBJ1-5
CASSRIGGLNQPQHF
TGTGCCAGCAGCCGGATTGGGGGCCTGAATCAGCCCCAGCATTTT
>TRBV6-6|few|.|TRBJ2-7
CASSYSGPHTPRHEQYF
TGTGCCAGCAGTTACTCGGGACCGCATACGCCTCGCCACGAGCAGTACTTC
>TRBV6-6|few|.|TRBJ2-6
CASSYQSGANVLTF
TGTGCCAGCAGTTACCAATCTGGGGCCAACGTCCTGACTTTC
>TRBV15|many|TRBD1|TRBJ2-3
CATSRGTGSTDTQYF
TGTGCCACCAGCAGAGGGACAGGAAGCACAGATACGCAGTATTTT
>TRBV3-1|.|TRBD1|TRBJ1-2
CASSHWDRLSYGYTF
TGTGCCAGCAGCCATTGGGACAGGCTTTCTTATGGCTACACCTTC
>TRBV4-1|.|.|TRBJ2-4
CASSQVAGPKLLAKNIQYF
TGCGCCAGCAGCCAAGTTGCAGGGCCGAAATTACTAGCCAAAAACATTCAGTACTTC
>TRBV7-9|.|TRBD1|TRBJ1-2
CASSFRTGGLAGYTF
TGTGCCAGCAGCTTTAGGACAGGGGGGCTGGCTGGCTACACCTTC
>TRBV29-1|.|TRBD2|TRBJ2-7
CSVFGLAGGSYNEQYF
TGCAGCGTTTTCGGACTAGCGGGGGGTTCCTACAATGAGCAGTACTTC
>TRBV20-1|.|.|TRBJ2-5
CSGAVWETQYF
TGCAGTGGAGCGGTGTGGGAGACCCAGTACTTC
>TRBV6-6|.|TRBD1|TRBJ1-1
CASRNPGQGGTEAFF
TGTGCCAGCAGGAACCCCGGACAGGGGGGCACTGAAGCTTTCTTT
>TRBV7-2|.|.|TRBJ2-3
CASSLVMSADTQYF
TGTGCCAGCAGCTTAGTCATGAGCGCAGATACGCAGTATTTT
>TRBV7-2|.|.|TRBJ1-4
CASSYRRAQNEKLFF
TGTGCCAGCAGCTACCGACGGGCGCAAAATGAAAAACTGTTTTTT
>TRBV7-8|.|TRBD2|TRBJ2-3
CASSSRTSGTPYTDTQYF
TGTGCCAGCAGCTCCAGGACTAGCGGGACTCCATACACAGATACGCAGTATTTT
>TRBV20-1|.|.|TRBJ2-7
CSAQVGGRSYEQYF
TGCAGTGCCCAGGTAGGCGGGCGATCCTACGAGCAGTACTTC
>TRBV6-6|few|TRBD2|TRBJ2-3
CASRRTSGRTADTQYF
TGTGCCAGCAGGCGGACTAGCGGGAGGACTGCAGATACGCAGTATTTT
>TRBV12-3/TRBV12-4|few|TRBD1|TRBJ2-7
CASSFSGGHYEQYF
TGTGCCAGCAGTTTTTCAGGGGGCCACTACGAGCAGTACTTC
>TRBV7-2|.|.|TRBJ2-3
CASSSGRVTDTQYF
TGTGCCAGCAGCTCAGGACGTGTAACAGATACGCAGTATTTT
>TRBV11-3|.|.|TRBJ1-2
CASSCSRPLGYTF
TGTGCCAGCAGCTGCAGCCGTCCGCTGGGCTACACCTTC
>TRBV7-9|.|.|TRBJ1-2
CASSLGGTANYGHTF
TGTGCCAGCAGCTTAGGGGGCACGGCTAACTATGGCCACACCTTC
>TRBV14|.|.|TRBJ1-6
CASSILPSSNSPLHF
TGTGCCAGCAGTATCCTTCCCAGTAGTAATTCACCCCTCCACTTT
>TRBV11-2|once|TRBD1|TRBJ1-1
CASRRFRDRGRNTEAFF
TGTGCCAGCAGGAGGTTCCGGGACAGGGGGAGGAACACTGAAGCTTTCTTT
>TRBV7-2|many|TRBD2|TRBJ2-1
CASTLEAGARNEQFF
TGTGCCAGCACCCTAGAAGCGGGGGCACGCAATGAGCAGTTCTTC
>TRBV7-9|many|TRBD1|TRBJ1-1
CASSSQGGNTEAFF
TGTGCCAGCAGTAGTCAGGGGGGGAACACTGAAGCTTTCTTT
>TRBV9|few|.|TRBJ2-7
CASSGIERKGEQYF
TGTGCCAGCAGCGGAATAGAGCGGAAGGGCGAGCAGTACTTC
>TRBV25-1|few|TRBD2|TRBJ2-7
CASSGTSGDEQYF
TGTGCCAGCAGCGGGACTAGCGGGGACGAGCAGTACTTC
>TRBV5-1|.|TRBD1|TRBJ1-1
CASNSPDRGGTEAFF
TGCGCCAGCAACTCTCCGGACAGGGGTGGCACTGAAGCTTTCTTT
>TRBV13|.|.|TRBJ2-7
CASSLGTRDEQYF
TGTGCCAGCAGCCTAGGGACTCGCGATGAGCAGTACTTC
>TRBV29-1|many|TRBD1|TRBJ2-5
CSVERQGSETQYF
TGCAGCGTTGAGAGACAGGGCTCGGAGACCCAGTACTTC
>TRBV7-2|.|.|TRBJ2-7
CASSPGLFFVEQYF
TGTGCCAGCAGCCCTGGACTTTTTTTCGTCGAGCAGTACTTC
>TRBV7-9|few|.|TRBJ2-2
CASSFFVGELFF
TGTGCCAGCAGCTTTTTTGTCGGGGAGCTGTTTTTT
>TRBV11-1|few|.|TRBJ2-7
CASRGRGHHEQYF
TGTGCCAGCAGGGGCCGGGGGCATCACGAGCAGTACTTC
>TRBV25-1|.|.|TRBJ2-2
CASSEWIRGGYTGELFF
TGTGCCAGCAGTGAATGGATCAGGGGAGGGTACACCGGGGAGCTGTTTTTT
>TRBV4-1|.|TRBD2|TRBJ2-1
CASSLFGGESSYNEQFF
TGCGCCAGCAGCCTCTTTGGGGGGGAGAGCTCCTACAATGAGCAGTTCTTC
>TRBV12-3/TRBV12-4|.|.|TRBJ1-2
CASSPRRGRDINYGYTF
TGTGCCAGCAGCCCCAGACGTGGTAGGGATATCAACTATGGCTACACCTTC
>TRBV7-2|many|.|TRBJ2-3
CASSLVGATDTQYF
TGTGCCAGCAGCTTAGTCGGAGCCACAGATACGCAGTATTTT
>TRBV20-1|.|TRBD2|TRBJ2-7
CSARDGRGVPYNEQYF
TGCAGTGCTAGAGATGGGCGGGGGGTCCCCTACAATGAGCAGTACTTC
>TRBV6-2/TRBV6-3|.|.|TRBJ1-5
CASSTGRGSNQPQHF
TGTGCCAGCAGCACCGGGAGGGGAAGCAATCAGCCCCAGCATTTT
>TRBV6-2/TRBV6-3|few|.|TRBJ1-5
CASSDSGVQPQHF
TGTGCCAGCAGTGACTCGGGTGTTCAGCCCCAGCATTTT
>TRBV29-1|.|.|TRBJ2-3
CSVGAPLTDTQYF
TGCAGCGTTGGGGCCCCATTGACAGATACGCAGTATTTT
>TRBV20-1|few|TRBD1|TRBJ2-7
CSAWTGGDYEQYF
TGCAGTGCGTGGACAGGGGGAGACTACGAGCAGTACTTC
>TRBV6-5|.|.|TRBJ2-7
CASSYSGQRNYEQYF
TGTGCCAGCAGTTACTCGGGGCAGAGGAACTACGAGCAGTACTTC
>TRBV19|.|.|TRBJ2-7
CASSLVYVDRGSSYEQYF
TGTGCCAGTAGTCTGGTTTATGTGGACCGAGGAAGCTCCTACGAGCAGTACTTC
>TRBV7-9|few|TRBD2|TRBJ2-7
CASSRGLASSYEQYF
TGTGCCAGCAGCCGGGGACTAGCGAGCTCCTACGAGCAGTACTTC
>TRBV12-3/TRBV12-4|.|TRBD1|TRBJ2-7
CASSQTGLYYNEQYF
TGTGCCAGCAGTCAGACAGGGCTTTACTACAATGAGCAGTACTTC
>TRBV9|.|.|TRBJ2-3
CASSLAGSRSYDTQYF
TGTGCCAGCAGCCTCGCCGGGTCTAGATCCTACGATACGCAGTATTTT
>TRBV7-9|.|.|TRBJ1-2
CAGRGDGHVYGYTF
TGTGCGGGCAGAGGGGACGGTCATGTCTATGGCTACACCTTC
>TRBV4-3|.|.|TRBJ2-3
CASSQELAEGYTQYF
TGCGCCAGCAGCCAGGAACTAGCCGAAGGCTATACGCAGTATTTT
>TRBV7-2|.|.|TRBJ2-1
CASSKTGDRLSYNEQFF
TGTGCCAGCAGCAAGACGGGGGACAGACTCTCCTACAATGAGCAGTTCTTC
>TRBV29-1|.|.|TRBJ1-2
CSVPKTANYGYTF
TGCAGCGTTCCTAAGACAGCTAACTATGGCTACACCTTC
>TRBV5-1|few|TRBD1|TRBJ2-6
CASQRTGDSGANVLTF
TGCGCCAGCCAACGGACAGGAGACTCTGGGGCCAACGTCCTGACTTTC
>TRBV9|.|.|TRBJ2-2
CASSVVSYTGELFF
TGTGCCAGCAGCGTAGTCAGTTACACCGGGGAGCTGTTTTTT
>TRBV9|few|.|TRBJ2-2
CASSVDSYTGELFF
TGTGCCAGCAGCGTAGACAGTTACACCGGGGAGCTGTTTTTT
>TRBV4-3|few|.|TRBJ2-7
CASSSESVAYEQYF
TGCGCCAGCAGTTCAGAATCTGTGGCCTACGAGCAGTACTTC
>TRBV3-1|.|.|TRBJ2-1
CASSQDLAPEQFF
TGTGCCAGCAGCCAAGATTTGGCTCCAGAGCAGTTCTTC
>TRBV18|.|.|TRBJ1-2
CASSPQTDNYGYTF
TGTGCCAGCTCACCACAGACTGATAACTATGGCTACACCTTC
>TRBV20-1|.|TRBD2|TRBJ2-5
CSARDWSGRAGNEQYF
TGCAGTGCTAGAGATTGGAGCGGGAGGGCAGGAAATGAGCAGTACTTC
>TRBV7-2|.|TRBD2|TRBJ2-3
CASSFSRGGPGDTQYF
TGTGCCAGCAGCTTCTCCCGCGGGGGGCCGGGAGATACGCAGTATTTT